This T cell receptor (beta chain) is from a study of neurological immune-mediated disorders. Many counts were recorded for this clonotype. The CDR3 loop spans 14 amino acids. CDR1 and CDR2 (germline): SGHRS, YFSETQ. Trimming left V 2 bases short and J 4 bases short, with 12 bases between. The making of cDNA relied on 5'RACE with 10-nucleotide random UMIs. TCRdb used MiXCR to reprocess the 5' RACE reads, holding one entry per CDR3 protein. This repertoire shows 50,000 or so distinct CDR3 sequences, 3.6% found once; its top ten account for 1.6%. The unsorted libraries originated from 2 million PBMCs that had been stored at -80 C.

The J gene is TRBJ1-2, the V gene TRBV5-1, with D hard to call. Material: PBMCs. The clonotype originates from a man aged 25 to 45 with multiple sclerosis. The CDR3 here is CASSFDGLSYGYTF. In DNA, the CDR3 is TGCGCCAGCAGCTTTGACGGCCTTAGCTATGGCTACACCTTC.